These 6 T cell receptor beta chains share one sample of origin, sequenced in a study of T cells in Graves' hyperthyroidism and ophthalmopathy. Regions amplified from RNA transcripts were the TCR beta CDR3 regions. Using the HTBI primer set, a first-round RT-PCR was run on the TCR CDR3. TCRdb redid the calling of the multiplex PCR reads with MiXCR, one entry per CDR3 protein. The table lists a few hundred thousand distinct CDR3 sequences, about half of them singletons. The sequencing input was peripheral blood or thyroid tissue (not recorded which). The receptor source for this set is a woman between 18 and 29 years old with Graves' hyperthyroidism.

The V gene is TRBV10-3, the J gene TRBJ2-1; D call uncertain. Germline V gene data show CDR1 as ENHRY and CDR2 as SYGVKD. The CDR3 is 15 residues long. V shed 0 bases and J shed 0 bases, with 6 bases lying between them. CDR3 amino acids: CAISESDNSYNEQFF. CDR3 coding DNA: TGTGCCATCAGTGAGTCAGATAACTCCTACAATGAGCAGTTCTTC.

This clonotype was observed many times. The rearrangement links TRBV19 to TRBJ2-2; possibly TRBD1 for D (5 bases). V shed 3 bases and J shed 1 base, with 6 bases lying between them. CDR3 length: 14 amino acids. Per germline, CDR1 LNHDA and CDR2 SQIVND (reference sequence). The CDR3 loop is CASSMGQNTGELFF. The CDR3 region has the DNA TGTGCCAGTAGTATGGGGCAGAACACCGGGGAGCTGTTTTTT. The entire variable domain, with the rest obtained from reference TRBV19 and TRBJ2-2, is as follows: DGGITQSPKYLFRKEGQNVTLSCEQNLNHDAMYWYRQDPGQGLRLIYYSQIVNDFQKGDIAEGYSVSREKKESFPLTVTSAQKNPTAFYLCASSMGQNTGELFFGEGSRLTVL.

This clonotype came up many times. V is TRBV2 and J is TRBJ1-2; D perhaps matches TRBD1 (5 bases). Germline values: CDR1 SNHLY, CDR2 FYNNEI. V was pared by 7 bases and J by 6 bases, with 15 bases between. The CDR3 spans 13 residues. CDR3 in amino acids: CASNLGQSDGYTF. The CDR3 coding sequence is TGTGCCAGCAATCTCGGACAATCTGATGGCTACACCTTC.

This CDR3 reads CATSPGQADEQYF. The CDR3 DNA sequence: TGTGCCACCAGCCCGGGACAGGCGGACGAGCAGTACTTC. The chain recombines TRBV15 with TRBJ2-7, with 8 bases that match TRBD1. The J segment lost 5 bases and the V segment lost 5 bases, leaving 5 bases of the junction unmatched. Germline loops: CDR1 LNHNV, CDR2 YYDKDF (reference sequence). The CDR3 extends over 13 amino acids.

This clonotype was observed at least ten times. The chain combines TRBV29-1 with TRBJ2-5; 9 bases map to TRBD2. Germline CDR1 and CDR2: SQVTM and ANQGSEA. The CDR3 spans 14 residues. The trim removed 2 bases at V and 4 bases at J, leaving 5 bases unmatched. The CDR3 nucleotides read TGCAGCGTTGAATTGGCGGGGGGGGGAGAGACCCAGTACTTC. Protein: CSVELAGGGETQYF.

This clonotype was seen only a few times. The chain links TRBV7-9 to TRBJ2-6; D remains unclear. Looked up from germline, CDR1 is SEHNR and CDR2 is FQNEAQ (reference sequence). V lost 2 bases and J 2 bases, leaving 13 bases between the germline ends. This CDR3 has 17 residues. The DNA for the CDR3 is TGTGCCAGCAGCTTACGCCCAACCCCCACTGGGGCCAACGTCCTGACTTTC. It codes for CASSLRPTPTGANVLTF. The complete variable domain, with remaining parts taken from reference TRBV7-9 and TRBJ2-6, reads DTGVSQNPRHKITKRGQNVTFRCDPISEHNRLYWYRQTLGQGPEFLTYFQNEAQLEKSRLLSDRFSAERPKGSFSTLEIQRTEQGDSAMYLCASSLRPTPTGANVLTFGAGSRLTVL.